A selection of T cell receptor beta chains follows, all from one sample in a study of blood T cell repertoires in COVID-19. Profiling relied on immunoSEQ multiplex PCR, and the TCRdb table lists in-frame clones only, not all of them. Seen here are almost 250,000 clones, about 89% observed once, and the top ten hold over 4%. Sequenced: PBMCs or T cells enriched from blood (not recorded which). Every receptor here comes from a woman aged 25 to 39 who had recovered from COVID-19. Both conserved end residues are part of each CDR3. The D gene is left open where the match is weak. Size values are once, few and many counts, or a class for expanded clones, and some rows have none.

TRBJ2-7 | once | TRBD2 | TRBV28 | CASSGLAGYEQYF | TGTGCCAGCAGCGGACTAGCGGGGTACGAGCAGTACTTC
TRBJ1-6 | . | TRBD1 | TRBV19 | CASSTLPGQGYSPLHF | TGTGCCAGTAGTACGCTCCCGGGACAGGGATATTCACCCCTCCACTTT
TRBJ2-6 | . | . | TRBV29-1 | CSASSVRGANVLTF | TGCAGCGCCTCAAGTGTGAGGGGGGCCAACGTCCTGACTTTC
TRBJ1-3 | . | . | TRBV7-9 | CASSILGQRSSGNTIYF | TGTGCCAGCAGCATTCTTGGACAGCGGTCCTCTGGAAACACCATATATTTT
TRBJ1-4 | . | . | TRBV5-1 | CASSLARGVNEKLFF | TGCGCCAGCAGCTTGGCTCGGGGGGTTAATGAAAAACTGTTTTTT
TRBJ2-2 | . | . | TRBV5-1 | CASSPPSGSHTGELFF | TGCGCCAGCAGCCCACCTTCGGGGTCTCACACCGGGGAGCTGTTTTTT
TRBJ2-4 | . | . | TRBV29-1 | CSVDAREQGNGNIQYF | TGCAGCGTTGACGCCCGGGAACAGGGTAACGGAAACATTCAGTACTTC
TRBJ1-2 | . | . | TRBV7-8 | CASSPRVEGIYGYTF | TGTGCCAGCAGCCCGCGGGTAGAGGGCATCTATGGCTACACCTTC
TRBJ2-3 | . | TRBD2 | TRBV11-1 | CASSLAAGEADTQYF | TGTGCCAGCAGCTTGGCAGCGGGAGAGGCAGATACGCAGTATTTT
TRBJ1-1 | . | . | TRBV29-1 | CSGETGWNTEAFF | TGCAGCGGAGAGACAGGCTGGAACACTGAAGCTTTCTTT
TRBJ2-1 | . | TRBD2 | TRBV9 | CASSTPLAGGSYNEQFF | TGTGCCAGCAGCACCCCTCTAGCGGGAGGGTCCTACAATGAGCAGTTCTTC
TRBJ1-1 | . | . | TRBV27 | CASSFRQVNTEAFF | TGTGCCAGCAGTTTCCGGCAGGTGAACACTGAAGCTTTCTTT
TRBJ2-7 | . | TRBD2 | TRBV5-1 | CASSLASSGRYEQYF | TGCGCCAGCAGCTTGGCCTCTAGCGGGAGATACGAGCAGTACTTC
TRBJ1-2 | . | . | TRBV28 | CASSLGPRPGYTF | TGTGCCAGCAGTTTAGGGCCCCGGCCTGGCTACACCTTC
TRBJ2-3 | . | . | TRBV5-4 | CASSQKEGGDTQYF | TGTGCCAGCAGCCAGAAAGAAGGGGGAGATACGCAGTATTTT
TRBJ1-4 | . | TRBD1 | TRBV9 | CASSVAADSRGRGRTNEKLFF | TGTGCCAGCAGCGTAGCGGCGGATTCAAGGGGGCGAGGTAGAACTAATGAAAAACTGTTTTTT
TRBJ2-5 | . | TRBD2 | TRBV9 | CASSVGSGNQETQYF | TGTGCCAGCAGCGTAGGGAGCGGGAACCAAGAGACCCAGTACTTC
TRBJ2-7 | once | . | TRBV3-1/TRBV3-2 | CASSQRGMLHSSYEQYF | TGTGCCAGCAGCCAACGAGGGATGCTACATAGCTCCTACGAGCAGTACTTC
TRBJ1-1 | . | TRBD1 | TRBV6-1 | CASSEDRDRDEAFF | TGTGCCAGCAGTGAAGACCGGGACAGGGATGAAGCTTTCTTT
TRBJ1-2 | . | . | TRBV19 | CASSIQGVPYGYTF | TGTGCCAGTAGTATTCAAGGGGTCCCCTATGGCTACACCTTC
TRBJ2-2 | . | . | TRBV4-3 | CASSQDLSGELFF | TGCGCCAGCAGCCAAGATCTCTCCGGGGAGCTGTTTTTT
TRBJ2-1 | . | TRBD2 | TRBV5-1 | CASFPGTSGTNEQFF | TGCGCCAGCTTTCCCGGGACTAGCGGAACGAATGAGCAGTTCTTC
TRBJ2-7 | few | . | TRBV11-3 | CASSPRLGLNEQYF | TGTGCCAGCAGCCCTCGACTAGGATTAAACGAGCAGTACTTC
TRBJ1-1 | . | TRBD1 | TRBV18 | CASSQQGAETEAFF | TGTGCCAGCTCACAACAGGGGGCTGAGACTGAAGCTTTCTTT